One sample yielded the 23 T cell receptor beta chains listed below, sequenced in a study of human T cells and chemical hapten exposure. Time point of the sample: patch test 2, 6 weeks after DPC sensitization. Treatment in this sample: therapeutic diphenylcyclopropenone sensitization with weekly scalp DPC. TCRdb used MiXCR to reprocess the RACE reads, holding one entry per CDR3 protein. The sample lists approximately 28,000 distinct CDR3 sequences; 8.5% to 9.5% were seen once. The specimen comprised whole blood, sampled in connection with sensitization to the hapten diphenylcyclopropenone (DPC). These receptors all stem from a man aged 30 to 45 with alopecia areata. Some clones in this sample may be carry-over from other donors' samples.

The table lists this clonotype with a few counts. The rearrangement joins TRBV6-1 to TRBJ2-3; 8 nucleotides line up with TRBD1. The CDR3 covers 16 residues. CDR1 is MNHNS and CDR2 is SASEGT in the germline V gene. V dropped 4 bases and J dropped 7; count of bases not matched to a gene: 13. The CDR3 DNA reads as TGTGCCAGCAGTGCTCGGACAGGGAGAGAAGGAAATACGCAGTATTTT. This gives the protein CASSARTGREGNTQYF.

On this clonotype itself: A much larger clone lies a single base off, so this may be a read error. The rearrangement joins TRBV4-3 to TRBJ2-5; D call uncertain. The length of the CDR3 is 16 residues. The germline V gene has CDR1 LGHNA and CDR2 YSLEER. The CDR3 DNA reads TGCGTCAGCAGCCAAGAAGGCAGCCGGCTAGGAGAGACCCAGTACTTC. It encodes CVSSQEGSRLGETQYF.

This clonotype showed up just a few times. The chain employs TRBV2 and TRBJ2-7; unclear D gene. With 6 bases removed from V and 2 bases from J, the gap between germline ends came to 17 bases. The CDR3 has 15 amino acids. CDR1 and CDR2 (germline): SNHLY, FYNNEI. CDR3 loop: CASRDLVGSPYEQYF. The DNA for the CDR3 is TGTGCCAGCAGGGACCTAGTAGGCAGCCCCTACGAGCAGTACTTC.

This chain connects TRBV30 to TRBJ2-1; perhaps TRBD2 as D (6 bases). The CDR3 runs 15 residues. In germline, CDR1 is GTSNPN, CDR2 SVGIG (reference sequence). V shed 3 bases and J shed 5 bases, with 17 bases lying between them. The CDR3 sequence: CAWSPPGLGHNEQFF. The CDR3 coding sequence is TGTGCCTGGAGCCCACCGGGACTCGGTCACAATGAGCAGTTCTTC.

The chain recombines TRBV9 with TRBJ1-1; D is ambiguous. Germline lookup yields CDR1 SGDLS and CDR2 YYNGEE. The CDR3 contains 14 residues. The V gene lost 0 bases and the J gene lost 1 base, with 7 bases spanning the gap. CDR3: CASSVGGKNTEAFF. In DNA form, the CDR3 reads TGTGCCAGCAGCGTAGGAGGGAAGAACACTGAAGCTTTCTTT. The full variable domain, rest sourced from reference TRBV9 and TRBJ1-1, is DSGVTQTPKHLITATGQRVTLRCSPRSGDLSVYWYQQSLDQGLQFLIQYYNGEERAKGNILERFSAQQFPDLHSELNLSSLELGDSALYFCASSVGGKNTEAFFGQGTRLTVV.

V gene TRBV19 combines with J gene TRBJ2-3; 7 nucleotides align to TRBD1. CDR3 length: 16 amino acids. CDR1 and CDR2 (germline): LNHDA, SQIVND (reference sequence). Trimming at V came to 5 bases and at J to 6 bases, leaving 14 bases not matched to a gene. CDR3 loop: CASSPLGQTLGDTQYF. Here the CDR3 DNA reads TGTGCCAGTAGTCCTCTGGGACAGACGCTTGGGGATACGCAGTATTTT.

In this sample, this clonotype turned up many times. The rearrangement joins TRBV29-1 to TRBJ1-1; D gene unclear. Germline V gene data show CDR1 as SQVTM and CDR2 as ANQGSEA. V was cut by 4 bases and J by 1 base, with 4 bases left in between. The CDR3 totals 11 residues. The CDR3 nucleotides are TGCAGCGTTGCACGGAACACTGAAGCTTTCTTT. It translates to CSVARNTEAFF.

The sample holds a few counts of this clonotype. The chain recombines TRBV29-1 with TRBJ2-7; the D gene could be TRBD1 or TRBD2 (5 bases each). Germline assignment: CDR1 SQVTM and CDR2 ANQGSEA. V was clipped by 7 bases and J by 0 bases, with 13 bases between them. The CDR3 runs 13 residues. The CDR3 spells CSGVGTVSYEQYF. CDR3 DNA: TGCAGCGGCGTGGGGACGGTCTCCTACGAGCAGTACTTC.

The rearrangement joins TRBV20-1 to TRBJ2-3, with a tentative D call TRBD1 (6 bases). Trimming took 5 bases from V and 6 from J, leaving 18 bases between them. Germline CDR1 and CDR2: DFQATT and SNEGSKA (reference sequence). This CDR3 comprises 14 residues. The CDR3 loop reads CSASRQVPGDTQYF. CDR3 coding DNA: TGCAGTGCTTCTCGACAGGTCCCCGGGGATACGCAGTATTTT.

The chain recombines TRBV7-8 with TRBJ1-3; no clear D gene. The germline CDR1 and CDR2 sequences are SGHVS and FQNEAQ. The CDR3 has 15 residues. Trimming stripped 0 bases from V and 0 bases from J, with 6 bases between. The CDR3 nucleotides read TGTGCCAGCAGCTTAGCGGCGGACTCTGGAAACACCATATATTTT. Translated, it gives CASSLAADSGNTIYF.

In this sample, this clonotype turned up a few times. The chain is built from TRBV29-1 and TRBJ1-1, with TRBD1 matching over 7 bases. The germline V gene encodes CDR1 SQVTM and CDR2 ANQGSEA. CDR3 length: 13 residues. V shed 7 bases, J shed 8 bases, and the junction held 13 bases outside the gene matches. CDR3 protein: CSASLLTGQEAFF. CDR3 DNA: TGCAGCGCTTCCCTCTTGACAGGGCAAGAAGCTTTCTTT.

This clonotype has a handful of counts. The V gene is TRBV12-3 or TRBV12-4, the J gene TRBJ1-1; D gene unclear. Trimming took off 3 bases at V and 1 base at J, with 3 bases between the two ends. This CDR3 spans 12 amino acids. CDR3 region: CASSFRNTEAFF. In nucleotides, the CDR3 is TGTGCCAGCAGTTTCAGGAACACTGAAGCTTTCTTT.

This clonotype was counted between two and nine times. The chain combines TRBV7-2 with TRBJ2-1; 7 bases align to TRBD1. CDR3 size: 15 residues. CDR1 is SGHTA, CDR2 FQGNSA, per germline. The V gene end was trimmed by 4 bases and the J gene end by 4 bases; junction bases not matched to a gene: 7. CDR3 residues: CASSSLGQIYNEQFF. For the CDR3, the DNA is TGTGCCAGCAGCTCTCTGGGACAGATTTACAATGAGCAGTTCTTC.

This clonotype was detected many times. The chain recombines TRBV11-2 with TRBJ2-1; 7 nucleotides agree with TRBD1. The CDR3 sequence is 18 residues long. CDR1 and CDR2 (germline): SGHAT, FQNNGV. The J segment lost 5 bases and the V segment lost 5 bases, leaving 18 bases of the junction unmatched. The CDR3 region has the DNA TGTGCCAGCAGCGCAAAATACCGGAGGACAGGCCCCCACAATGAGCAGTTCTTC. Amino acid sequence: CASSAKYRRTGPHNEQFF. The full variable domain, its missing parts supplied by reference TRBV11-2 and TRBJ2-1, is EAGVAQSPRYKIIEKRQSVAFWCNPISGHATLYWYQQILGQGPKLLIQFQNNGVVDDSQLPKDRFSAERLKGVDSTLKIQPAKLEDSAVYLCASSAKYRRTGPHNEQFFGPGTRLTVL.

This clonotype is categorized as medium-sized. The gene calls are TRBV12-3 or TRBV12-4 and TRBJ2-2, with D tentatively TRBD1 (5 bases). The germline V and J ends were trimmed by 8 bases and 1 base, with 8 bases remaining between them. The CDR3 contains 13 residues. The CDR3 spells CASAQGNTGELFF. CDR3 nucleotides: TGTGCCAGCGCCCAGGGGAACACCGGGGAGCTGTTTTTT.

This clonotype was counted many times. The chain uses TRBV20-1 and TRBJ2-3; D possibly matches TRBD1 or TRBD2 (6 bases each). Germline-derived CDR1 and CDR2 are DFQATT and SNEGSKA (reference sequence). CDR3 size: 16 residues. Trimming left V 2 bases short and J 4 bases short, with 19 bases between. This CDR3 reads CSARSLGGYEADTQYF. Here the CDR3 DNA reads TGCAGTGCTAGATCTTTGGGGGGCTACGAGGCAGATACGCAGTATTTT.

This clonotype was found many times. The chain employs TRBV6-2 or TRBV6-3 and TRBJ1-6; weak D call: TRBD1 (6 bases). This CDR3 is built from 14 residues. Trimming removed 2 bases from V and 7 bases from J, with 9 bases in between. In germline, CDR1 is MNHEY, CDR2 SVGEGT. The CDR3 sequence is CASSYLQGNSPLHF. DNA of the CDR3: TGTGCCAGCAGTTACCTCCAGGGGAATTCACCCCTCCACTTT.

V is TRBV7-9 and J is TRBJ1-5; TRBD1 is a possible D gene (5 bases). V was pared by 5 bases and J by 9 bases, with 14 bases between. Germline V CDR1 and CDR2: SEHNR, FQNEAQ (reference sequence). The CDR3 runs to 13 residues. The CDR3 sequence: CASSPDLRGPQHF. CDR3 DNA sequence: TGTGCCAGCAGCCCGGACCTGAGGGGGCCCCAGCATTTT.

The V gene is TRBV14, the J gene TRBJ2-3, with TRBD1 matching 7 bases. Germline CDR1 reads SGHDN; CDR2 reads FVKESK. The length of the CDR3 is 17 residues. With 0 bases clipped from V and 0 bases from J, the junction kept 6 bases outside the gene matches. The CDR3 reads CASSQEGQTGSTDTQYF. DNA for the CDR3: TGTGCCAGCAGCCAAGAGGGACAGACAGGGAGCACAGATACGCAGTATTTT.

This clonotype was observed at least ten times. The genes are TRBV6-2 or TRBV6-3 and TRBJ1-6; 9 nucleotides line up with TRBD1. CDR1 is MNHEY, CDR2 SVGEGT, per germline. This CDR3 is 14 amino acids long. V was clipped by 6 bases and J by 9 bases; unmatched bases: 6. CDR3 DNA: TGTGCCAGCAGATCACAGGGGGCAGGTTCACCCCTCCACTTT. It codes for CASRSQGAGSPLHF.

The chain couples TRBV29-1 to TRBJ1-1, with 7 bases identical to TRBD1. Losses at the gene ends were 1 base for V and 2 bases for J; bases not matched to a gene: 10. Per the germline V gene, CDR1 is SQVTM and CDR2 is ANQGSEA. This CDR3 is 16 amino acids long. The CDR3 DNA is TGCAGCGTTGAAGCAGGGGGGCAGTTTGGAAACACTGAAGCTTTCTTT. Translated: CSVEAGGQFGNTEAFF. Full variable domain (rest looked up from reference TRBV29-1 and TRBJ1-1): SAVISQKPSRDICQRGTSLTIQCQVDSQVTMMFWYRQQPGQSLTLIATANQGSEATYESGFVIDKFPISRPNLTFSTLTVSNMSPEDSSIYLCSVEAGGQFGNTEAFFGQGTRLTVV.

In its sample, this clonotype was seen many times. The V gene is TRBV5-1, the J gene TRBJ2-5; D ambiguous. Germline V gene lookup returns CDR1 SGHRS and CDR2 YFSETQ. V was pared by 0 bases and J by 2 bases, with 8 bases between. CDR3 length equals 14 residues. The CDR3 region has the DNA TGCGCCAGCAGCTTGGGGGTGCAGCAAGAGACCCAGTACTTC. Amino acids: CASSLGVQQETQYF.

This clonotype was observed a few times. The rearrangement uses TRBV20-1 and TRBJ1-4, with 7 bases fitting TRBD1. J was trimmed by 5 bases and V by 6 bases; bases with no gene match: 6. CDR3 length: 13 residues. The germline CDR1 and CDR2 sequences are DFQATT and SNEGSKA (reference sequence). CDR3 nucleotides: TGCAGTGCCCCGACAGGGCCAAATGAAAAACTGTTTTTT. It encodes CSAPTGPNEKLFF.